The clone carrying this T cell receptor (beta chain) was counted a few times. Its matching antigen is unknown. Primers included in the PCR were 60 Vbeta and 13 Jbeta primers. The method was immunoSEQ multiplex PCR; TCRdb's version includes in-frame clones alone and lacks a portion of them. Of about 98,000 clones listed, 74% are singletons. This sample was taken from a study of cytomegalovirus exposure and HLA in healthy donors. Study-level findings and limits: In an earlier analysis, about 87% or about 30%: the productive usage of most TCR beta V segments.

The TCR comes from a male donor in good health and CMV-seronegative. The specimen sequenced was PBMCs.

The CDR3: CASRGAGIPQAFF. CDR3 coding DNA: TGTGCCAGCAGGGGGGCAGGGATTCCCCAAGCTTTCTTT. The chain combines TRBV6-1 with TRBJ1-1, with TRBD1 as a possible D gene (6 bases). V was pared by 6 bases and J by 9 bases, with 17 bases between. Germline V gene data show CDR1 as MNHNS and CDR2 as SASEGT. This CDR3 has 13 residues.